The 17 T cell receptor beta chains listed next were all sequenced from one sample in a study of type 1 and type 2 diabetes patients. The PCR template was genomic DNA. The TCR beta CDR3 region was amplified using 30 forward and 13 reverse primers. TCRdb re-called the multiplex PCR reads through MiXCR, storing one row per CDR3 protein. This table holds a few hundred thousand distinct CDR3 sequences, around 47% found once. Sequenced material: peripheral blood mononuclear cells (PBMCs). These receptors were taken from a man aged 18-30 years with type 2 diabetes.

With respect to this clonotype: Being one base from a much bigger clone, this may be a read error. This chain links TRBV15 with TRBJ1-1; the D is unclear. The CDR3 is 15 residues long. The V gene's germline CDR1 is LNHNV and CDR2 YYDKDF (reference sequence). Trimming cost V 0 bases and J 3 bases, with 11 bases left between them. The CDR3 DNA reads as TGTGCCACCAGCAGAGATCCCGGGGTGGACACTGAAGCTTTCTTT. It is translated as CATSRDPGVDTEAFF. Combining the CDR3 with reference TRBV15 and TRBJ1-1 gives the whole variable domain DAMVIQNPRYQVTQFGKPVTLSCSQTLNHNVMYWYQQKSSQAPKLLFHYYDKDFNNEADTPDNFQSRRPNTSFCFLDIRSPGLGDTAMYLCATSRDPGVDTEAFFGQGTRLTVV.

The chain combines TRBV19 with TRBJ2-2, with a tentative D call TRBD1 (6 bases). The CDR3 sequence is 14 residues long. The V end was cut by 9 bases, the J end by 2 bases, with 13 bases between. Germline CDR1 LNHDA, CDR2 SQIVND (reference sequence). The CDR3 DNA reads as TGTGCCAGCAGGGGAAGGGCTAACACCGGGGAGCTGTTTTTT. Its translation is CASRGRANTGELFF.

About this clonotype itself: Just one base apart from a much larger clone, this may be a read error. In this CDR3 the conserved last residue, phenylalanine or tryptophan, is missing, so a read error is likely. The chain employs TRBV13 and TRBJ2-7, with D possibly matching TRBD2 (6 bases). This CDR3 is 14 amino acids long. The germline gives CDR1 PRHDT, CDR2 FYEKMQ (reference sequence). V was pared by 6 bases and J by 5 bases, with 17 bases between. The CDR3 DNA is TGTGCCAGCAGGTTGTCGGACCCTAGCGACGAGCAGTACTCC. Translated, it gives CASRLSDPSDEQYS.

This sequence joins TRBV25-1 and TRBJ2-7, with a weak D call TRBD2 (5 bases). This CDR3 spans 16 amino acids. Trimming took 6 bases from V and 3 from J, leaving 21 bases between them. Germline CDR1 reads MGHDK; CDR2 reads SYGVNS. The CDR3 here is CASSHGYGERVYEQYF. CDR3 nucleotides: TGTGCCAGCAGCCATGGGTATGGGGAGAGGGTCTACGAGCAGTACTTC.

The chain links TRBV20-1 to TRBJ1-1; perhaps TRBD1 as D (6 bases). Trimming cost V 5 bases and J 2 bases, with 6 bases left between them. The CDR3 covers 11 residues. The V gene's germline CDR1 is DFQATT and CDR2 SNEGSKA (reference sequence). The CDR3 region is CSAGGNTEAFF. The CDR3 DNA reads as TGCAGTGCTGGGGGCAACACTGAAGCTTTCTTT.

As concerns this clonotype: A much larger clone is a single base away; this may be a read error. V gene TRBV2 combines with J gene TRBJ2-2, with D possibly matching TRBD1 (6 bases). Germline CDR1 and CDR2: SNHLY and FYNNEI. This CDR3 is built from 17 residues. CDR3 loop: CASSDPLRGRGTGELVF. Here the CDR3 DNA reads TGTGCCAGCAGTGATCCTCTCAGGGGCAGAGGGACCGGGGAGCTGGTTTTT.

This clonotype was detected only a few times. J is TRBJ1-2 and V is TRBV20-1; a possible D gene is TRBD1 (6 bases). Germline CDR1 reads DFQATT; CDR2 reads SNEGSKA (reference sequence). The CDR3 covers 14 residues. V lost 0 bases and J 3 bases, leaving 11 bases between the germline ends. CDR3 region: CSARDRGYDYGYTF. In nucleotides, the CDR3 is TGCAGTGCTAGAGACAGGGGCTACGACTATGGCTACACCTTC.

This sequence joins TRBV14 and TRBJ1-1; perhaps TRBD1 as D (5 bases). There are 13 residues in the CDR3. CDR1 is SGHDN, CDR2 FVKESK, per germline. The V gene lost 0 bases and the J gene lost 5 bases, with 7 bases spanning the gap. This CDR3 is CASSQDYRTEAFF. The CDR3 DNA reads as TGTGCCAGCAGCCAAGATTACAGGACTGAAGCTTTCTTT.

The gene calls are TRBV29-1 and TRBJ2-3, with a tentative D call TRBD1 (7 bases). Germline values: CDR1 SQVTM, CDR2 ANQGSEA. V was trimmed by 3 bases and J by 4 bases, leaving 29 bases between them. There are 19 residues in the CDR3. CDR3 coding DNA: TGCAGCGTTGACGGGCTCGGGGGACAGCCAAAAGGTTCCGCAGATACGCAGTATTTT. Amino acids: CSVDGLGGQPKGSADTQYF.

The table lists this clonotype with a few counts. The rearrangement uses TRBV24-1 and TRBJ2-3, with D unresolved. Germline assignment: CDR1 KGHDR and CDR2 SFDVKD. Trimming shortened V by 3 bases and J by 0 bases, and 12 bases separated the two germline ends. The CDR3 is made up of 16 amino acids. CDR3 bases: TGTGCCACCAGTGATGGGGTGGAGTGGAGCACAGATACGCAGTATTTT. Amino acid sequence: CATSDGVEWSTDTQYF.

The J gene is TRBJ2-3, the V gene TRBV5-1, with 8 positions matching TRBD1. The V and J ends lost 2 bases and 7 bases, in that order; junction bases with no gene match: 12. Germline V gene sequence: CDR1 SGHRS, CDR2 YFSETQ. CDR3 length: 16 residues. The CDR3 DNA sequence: TGCGCCAGCAGCTTCAACCCGGCAGGGGGCGCATATACGCAGTATTTT. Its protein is CASSFNPAGGAYTQYF.

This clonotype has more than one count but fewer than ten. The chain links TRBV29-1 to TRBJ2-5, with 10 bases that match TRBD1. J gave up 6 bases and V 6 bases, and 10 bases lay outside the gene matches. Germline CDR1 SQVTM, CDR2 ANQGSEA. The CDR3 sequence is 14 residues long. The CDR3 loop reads CSVAKTGGSKTQYF. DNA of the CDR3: TGCAGCGTAGCCAAGACAGGGGGCTCTAAGACCCAGTACTTC.

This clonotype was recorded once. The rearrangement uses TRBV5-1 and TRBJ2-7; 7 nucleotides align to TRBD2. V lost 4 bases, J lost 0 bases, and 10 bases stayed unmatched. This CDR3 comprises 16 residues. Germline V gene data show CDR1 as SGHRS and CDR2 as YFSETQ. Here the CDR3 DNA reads TGCGCCAGCAGCGGGGGGGGTAGCAGTGGCTCCTACGAGCAGTACTTC. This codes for CASSGGGSSGSYEQYF.

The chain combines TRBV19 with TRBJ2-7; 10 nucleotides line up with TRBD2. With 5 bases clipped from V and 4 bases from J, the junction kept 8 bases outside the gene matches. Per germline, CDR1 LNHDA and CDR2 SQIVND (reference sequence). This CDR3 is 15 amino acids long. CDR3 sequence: CASSRSGRGEYEQYF. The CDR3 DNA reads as TGTGCCAGTAGTCGGAGCGGGAGGGGAGAATACGAGCAGTACTTC.

The CDR3 loop reads CSASQNNSPLHF. In nucleotides, the CDR3 is TGCAGTGCTAGCCAGAATAATTCACCCCTCCACTTT. This chain connects TRBV20-1 to TRBJ1-6, with D uncertain. The V gene lost 3 bases and the J gene lost 5 bases, with 5 bases spanning the gap. The CDR3 is made up of 12 amino acids. Germline values: CDR1 DFQATT, CDR2 SNEGSKA (reference sequence).

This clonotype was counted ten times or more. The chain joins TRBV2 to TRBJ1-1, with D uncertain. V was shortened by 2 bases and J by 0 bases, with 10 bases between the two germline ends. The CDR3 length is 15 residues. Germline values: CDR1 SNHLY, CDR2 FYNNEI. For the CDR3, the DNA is TGTGCCAGCAGTGAATCGGTAGGCTTGAACACTGAAGCTTTCTTT. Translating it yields CASSESVGLNTEAFF.

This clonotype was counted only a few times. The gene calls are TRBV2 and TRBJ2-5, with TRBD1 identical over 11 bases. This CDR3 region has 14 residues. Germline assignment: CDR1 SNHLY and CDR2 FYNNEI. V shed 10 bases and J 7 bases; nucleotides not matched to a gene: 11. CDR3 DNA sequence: TGTGCCACCGTGGGACAGGGGGACGTTGGGACCCAGTACTTC. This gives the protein CATVGQGDVGTQYF.